Listed below are T cell receptor beta chains from one sample, sequenced in a study of blood T cell repertoires in COVID-19. The repertoire was sequenced with immunoSEQ multiplex PCR; TCRdb's copy has only in-frame clones and lacks some. This table holds some 220,000 clones, around four fifths found once. The sequencing input was peripheral blood. These TCRs come from a woman in her sixties or seventies with active or convalescent COVID-19. Each CDR3 is given without its conserved first and last residue. D genes are given only for firm matches.

J: TRBJ1-6
D: .
V: TRBV28
CDR3: ATRWTQYNSPLH

J: TRBJ2-7
D: .
V: TRBV27
CDR3: ASRKGQSTYYEQY

J: TRBJ2-1
D: TRBD2
V: TRBV4-2
CDR3: ASSQYTSGKYNEQF

J: TRBJ2-1
D: TRBD1
V: TRBV5-1
CDR3: ASQQGRPDRVDQGPEQF

J: TRBJ1-5
D: TRBD1
V: TRBV28
CDR3: ASTLEGQGHQPQH

J: TRBJ2-1
D: .
V: TRBV30
CDR3: ASSSDADNEQF

J: TRBJ2-1
D: .
V: TRBV4-1
CDR3: ASSRATGFDKF

J: TRBJ1-6
D: TRBD1
V: TRBV7-9
CDR3: ASSSGTVDSPLH

J: TRBJ2-2
D: TRBD2
V: TRBV7-9
CDR3: ASSLVPSGRELF

J: TRBJ1-1
D: .
V: TRBV29-1
CDR3: SVLWGRGTEAF

J: TRBJ1-2
D: TRBD1
V: TRBV7-2
CDR3: ASSLSVRQGAGGPGYT

J: TRBJ2-6
D: TRBD2
V: TRBV9
CDR3: ASREGLADPSGANVLT

J: TRBJ1-3
D: TRBD1
V: TRBV5-4
CDR3: ASSWDRGFGNTIY

J: TRBJ1-3
D: TRBD1
V: TRBV28
CDR3: ASRDRTGVGGNTIY

J: TRBJ1-2
D: .
V: TRBV5-1
CDR3: ASGHGGGPDYGYT

J: TRBJ2-5
D: .
V: TRBV7-2
CDR3: ASSTARESTQY

J: TRBJ1-2
D: TRBD1
V: TRBV5-6
CDR3: ASSPRTGGIAIGYT

J: TRBJ2-1
D: .
V: TRBV11-3
CDR3: ASSPPYNEQF

J: TRBJ1-1
D: .
V: TRBV7-8
CDR3: ASSLEGGGVTEAF

J: TRBJ1-4
D: .
V: TRBV6-4
CDR3: ASSDSFAREVEKLF

J: TRBJ2-1
D: TRBD1
V: TRBV5-6
CDR3: ASSFGQGPSSYNEQF

J: TRBJ1-3
D: TRBD1
V: TRBV9
CDR3: ASSAGTGTGNTIY

J: TRBJ2-5
D: TRBD2
V: TRBV2
CDR3: ASRPAGSGRETQY

J: TRBJ2-1
D: TRBD2
V: TRBV9
CDR3: ASSVERGGYNEQF

J: TRBJ1-6
D: TRBD1
V: TRBV5-1
CDR3: ASSGSTGTGGHSPLH

J: TRBJ1-1
D: .
V: TRBV6-6
CDR3: ASSYASTEAF